This TCR beta chain was retrieved from a study of cytomegalovirus exposure and HLA in healthy donors. Whole-study findings and limits: For most TCR sequences rarity was the rule, although some public TCRs occurred in many donors. One later analysis reportedly identified an Asian-associated ancestry cluster that showed fewer N-insertions than the approximately 670-donor mean.

Turning to this clone: Its antigen is still unknown.

These donors counted as nominally healthy when sampled, but unrecorded immune exposures were likely. PCR primers comprised 60 Vbeta and 13 Jbeta primers. Profiled with immunoSEQ multiplex PCR; TCRdb holds only in-frame clones, not every one. Among over 100,000 clones listed, approximately 70% were seen once. This receptor was identified in a young man in good health and CMV-seronegative. Sequenced sample: PBMCs.

This CDR3 reads CASSQKGSGRADYEQYF. The CDR3 DNA is TGTGCCAGCAGCCAAAAGGGTAGCGGGAGGGCCGATTACGAGCAGTACTTC. The V gene is TRBV4-2, the J gene TRBJ2-7, with 11 bases identical to TRBD2. This CDR3 has 17 amino acids. Germline CDR1 LGHNA, CDR2 YNFKEQ. J gave up 4 bases and V 2 bases, and 10 bases lay outside the gene matches.